Given below is one T cell receptor (beta chain) in context. A read error is likely, as this CDR3 ends without the conserved phenylalanine or tryptophan. No DNA is shown, since the ends of the CDR3 on it are uncertain; the CDR3 is the one TCRdb lists. RNA and DNA were co-extracted from about 19-30 mg of unsorted bulk tissue. Production of TCR beta cDNA used around 460 ng total RNA together with a constant-region primer. Amplification in three nested multiplex PCR rounds with slightly modified ARM-PCR gave rise to TCR beta libraries. Both of the initial two PCR rounds ran for roughly 11 cycles and employed TRBV1-TRBV30 forward primers alongside a C-beta reverse primer. TCRdb reprocessed the multiplex PCR reads with MiXCR, giving one entry per CDR3 protein. This sample has over 25,000 distinct CDR3 sequences, with 60% to 85% found just once. Germline V lookup: CDR1 SGHAT, CDR2 FQDESV (reference sequence). The CDR3 sequence runs 15 residues, both termini included.

This sample was taken from a study of tumor-infiltrating lymphocytes in primary liver carcinoma. The chain couples TRBV11-1 to TRBJ2-3; the listed D gene, TRBD1, was not tested against the DNA. This clonotype was sampled from a man aged 35 to 55 with primary liver carcinoma and hepatitis B virus infection. Sequencing input: liver tumor tissue from sampling region 3. Subset given: tumor region T3, left-lateral pole. CDR3 sequence: CASSEGGGLTDTLYL.